This T cell receptor (beta chain) was recovered during a study of OX40 agonist ivuxolimab in advanced cancers. Trimming pared 3 bases from V and 6 bases from J, leaving 33 bases between. Per the germline V gene, CDR1 is KGHSH and CDR2 is LQKENI. The CDR3 loop spans 21 amino acids. Using immunoSEQ multiplex PCR, the repertoire was profiled, and TCRdb retains in-frame clones only, with some absent. Of about 81,000 clones listed, around 90% are singletons. Sequencing was performed on CD4+ or CD8+ T cells sorted from blood, taken in a trial of the OX40 agonist ivuxolimab. The V and J genes are TRBV18 and TRBJ2-1, with D possibly matching TRBD2 (6 bases). This clonotype was sampled from an adult with an advanced solid tumor such as melanoma, head and neck, liver or kidney cancer. As DNA, the CDR3 is TGTGCCAGCTCACCCTACGCCGGGGACTGGTACCGACCAGGAGGCGGCAATGAGCAGTTCTTC. Translation gives CASSPYAGDWYRPGGGNEQFF.